The sample holds a few counts of the clone carrying this T cell receptor beta chain. Its target is unknown. Individual cDNA molecules each carried unique molecular identifiers attached by the library. TCRdb redid the calling of the RACE reads with MiXCR, one entry per CDR3 protein. Here the sample spans about 190,000 distinct CDR3 sequences, about 22% being singletons. The source of the sample is a study of human T cells and chemical hapten exposure. This sample's time point: patch test 3, about 24 weeks after DPC sensitization. Treatment defined: therapeutic diphenylcyclopropenone sensitization with weekly scalp DPC. Findings of the study overall: Sensitizing with DPC caused no change in TCRs above 1 in 1000 frequency. Compared to controls, expanded TCRs made significantly more large clusters of similar CDR3s.

This CDR3 is 18 amino acids long. The junction had 13 bases not matched to a gene; V was cut back by 2 bases and J by 0 bases. The V gene's germline CDR1 is MDHEN and CDR2 SYDVKM. This sample comprised whole blood, obtained in connection with sensitization to the hapten diphenylcyclopropenone (DPC). This chain connects TRBV28 to TRBJ2-7; 7 bases line up with TRBD2. This receptor was obtained from a woman aged 40 to 55 with alopecia areata. Some clones in this sample may be carry-over from other donors' samples. CDR3: CASSLRPSLAESSYEQYF. The CDR3 DNA is TGTGCCAGCAGTTTAAGGCCCTCTCTAGCGGAAAGCTCCTACGAGCAGTACTTC. Full variable domain (outside the CDR3, taken from reference TRBV28 and TRBJ2-7): DVKVTQSSRYLVKRTGEKVFLECVQDMDHENMFWYRQDPGLGLRLIYFSYDVKMKEKGDIPEGYSVSREKKERFSLILESASTNQTSMYLCASSLRPSLAESSYEQYFGPGTRLTVT.